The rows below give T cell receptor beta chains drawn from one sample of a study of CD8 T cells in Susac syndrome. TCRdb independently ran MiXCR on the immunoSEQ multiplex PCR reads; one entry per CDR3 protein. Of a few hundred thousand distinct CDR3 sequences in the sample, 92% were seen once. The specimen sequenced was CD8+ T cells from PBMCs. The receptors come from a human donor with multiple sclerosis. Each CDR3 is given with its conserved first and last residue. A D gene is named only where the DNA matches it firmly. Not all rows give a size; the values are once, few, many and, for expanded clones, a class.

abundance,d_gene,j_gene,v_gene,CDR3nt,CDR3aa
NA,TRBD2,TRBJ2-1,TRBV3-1,TGTGCCAGCAGCCAAGACGAACTAGCGGGCTACAATGAGCAGTTCTTC,CASSQDELAGYNEQFF
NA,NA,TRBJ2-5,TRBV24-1,TGTGCCACCAGTGATGGGGGTGTCCGGGAGACCCAGTACTTC,CATSDGGVRETQYF
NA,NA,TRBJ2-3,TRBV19,TGTGCCAGTAGTATAAGCGGGTGGAGCACAGATACGCAGTATTTT,CASSISGWSTDTQYF
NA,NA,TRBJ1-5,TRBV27,TGTGCCAGCAGTTGGCAGGGATCACATCAGCCCCAGCATTTT,CASSWQGSHQPQHF
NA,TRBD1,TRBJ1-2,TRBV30,TGTGCCTGGAGTAGGACAGGGGCGTATGGCTACACCTTC,CAWSRTGAYGYTF
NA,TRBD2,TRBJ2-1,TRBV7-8,TGTGCCAGCAGCTCTAAGATTGGGACTAGCGGGGGGTATGAGCAGTTCTTC,CASSSKIGTSGGYEQFF
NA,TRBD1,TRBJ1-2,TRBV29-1,TGCAGCGCCCTATCTACAGGGGAAATCTATGGCTACACCTTC,CSALSTGEIYGYTF
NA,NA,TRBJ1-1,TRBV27,TGTGCCAGCAGTTTAGCGGGAAGGGCGACTGAAGCTTTCTTT,CASSLAGRATEAFF
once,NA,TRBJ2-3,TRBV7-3,TGTGCCAGCAGCTTTGGGGGTAGCGCAGATACGCAGTATTTT,CASSFGGSADTQYF
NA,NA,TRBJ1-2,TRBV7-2,TGTGCCAGCAGCTTAGAGGGCTACACCTTC,CASSLEGYTF
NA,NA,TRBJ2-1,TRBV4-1,TGCGCCAGCAGCCAAGCCCGGGACTCGTACAATGAGCAGTTCTTC,CASSQARDSYNEQFF
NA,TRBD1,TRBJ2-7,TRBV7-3,TGTGCCAGCAGCTTAACGGTGGGACAGGGTTACGAGCAGTACTTC,CASSLTVGQGYEQYF
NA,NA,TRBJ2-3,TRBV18,TGTGCCAGCTCACCACGGGGGCGCGGAGATACGCAGTATTTT,CASSPRGRGDTQYF
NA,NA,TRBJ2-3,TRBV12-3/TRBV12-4,TGTGCCAGCAGTCCTTGGGGCGAGTTTCAGTATTTT,CASSPWGEFQYF
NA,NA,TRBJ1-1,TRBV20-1,TGCAGTGCTAGAGAGATCTACACAGGGATGAACACTGAAGCTTTCTTT,CSAREIYTGMNTEAFF
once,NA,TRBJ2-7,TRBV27,TGTGCCGGCAGTTATGGGGGGCTGACCTACGAGCAGTACTTC,CAGSYGGLTYEQYF
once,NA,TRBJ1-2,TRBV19,TGTGCCAGTACCCTACAGGGATCGGATGGCTACACCTTC,CASTLQGSDGYTF
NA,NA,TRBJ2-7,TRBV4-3,TGCGCCAGCAGCCAAGCGGTGGCGAGCGGGTACGAGCAGTACTTC,CASSQAVASGYEQYF
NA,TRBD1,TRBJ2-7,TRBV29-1,TGCAGCGTTGAAGAAGAAAGGGACAGCTACGAGCAGTACTTC,CSVEEERDSYEQYF
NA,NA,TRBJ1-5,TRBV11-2,TGTGCCAGCAGCTTAGCTGGACACCTACCCAATCAGCCCCAGCATTTT,CASSLAGHLPNQPQHF
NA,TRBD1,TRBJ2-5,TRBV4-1,TGCGCCAGCAGCCAAGACGCGGGGACAGGTCAAGAGACCCAGTACTTC,CASSQDAGTGQETQYF
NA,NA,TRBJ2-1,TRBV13,TGTGCCAGCAGCCCCCTCGTTGGCGGGGCTTACAATGAGCAGTTCTTC,CASSPLVGGAYNEQFF
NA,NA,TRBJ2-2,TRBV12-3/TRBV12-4,TGTGCCAGCAGTATTACAGGGTGGACCGGGGAGCTGTTTTTT,CASSITGWTGELFF
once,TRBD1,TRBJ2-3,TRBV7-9,TGTGCCAGCAGCTCAATCAGGGGGTACAGCACAGATACGCAGTATTTT,CASSSIRGYSTDTQYF
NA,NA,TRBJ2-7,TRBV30,TGTGCCTGGAGCTCCTCTCAATACGAGCAGTACTTC,CAWSSSQYEQYF
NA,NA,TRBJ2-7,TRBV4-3,TGCGCCAGCAGCCAAGAGAGTGACGGGTCCTACGAGCAGTACTTC,CASSQESDGSYEQYF
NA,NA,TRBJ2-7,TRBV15,TGTGCCACCAGCAGAGCGACAGAGGGTTCCTACGAGCAGTACTTC,CATSRATEGSYEQYF
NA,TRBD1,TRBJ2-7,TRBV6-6,TGTGCCAGCAGCGGACAGGGGGTTGTTTCCTACGAGCAGTACTTC,CASSGQGVVSYEQYF
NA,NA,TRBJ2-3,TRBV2,TGTGCCAGCGACCTGGAGCACGGGGATACGCAGTATTTT,CASDLEHGDTQYF
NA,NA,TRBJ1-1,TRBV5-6,TGTGCCAGCACCAGCTGGGGGAACACTGAAGCTTTCTTT,CASTSWGNTEAFF
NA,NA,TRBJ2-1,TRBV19,TGTGCCAGTAGTCCAGAGGGCTACAATGAGCAGTTCTTC,CASSPEGYNEQFF
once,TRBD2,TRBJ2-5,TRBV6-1,TGTGCCAGCAGTCAATTCAGCGGGAGGATTCACGAGACCCAGTACTTC,CASSQFSGRIHETQYF
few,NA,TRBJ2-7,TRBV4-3,TGCGCCAGCAGCCCGGACATCCCCTACGAGCAGTACTTC,CASSPDIPYEQYF
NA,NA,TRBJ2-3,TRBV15,TGTGCCACCAGCCGAGCGGTGGGGACTAGCACAGATACGCAGTATTTT,CATSRAVGTSTDTQYF
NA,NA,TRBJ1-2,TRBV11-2,TGTGCCAGCAGCTTAGAAGGGGTCAGTGTAATATATGGCTACACCTTC,CASSLEGVSVIYGYTF
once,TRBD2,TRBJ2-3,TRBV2,TGTGCCAGCACCGAAGGACTAGCGGTCTCCAGCACAGATACGCAGTATTTT,CASTEGLAVSSTDTQYF
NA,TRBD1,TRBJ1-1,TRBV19,TGTGCCAGTAGTACTCGACAGGGCCCTGAAGCTTTCTTT,CASSTRQGPEAFF
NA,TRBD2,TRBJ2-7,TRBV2,TGTGCCAGCAGCGGGACTAGCGGGGGTACTCCCTACGAGCAGTACTTC,CASSGTSGGTPYEQYF
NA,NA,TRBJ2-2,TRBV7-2,TGTGCCAGCAGCTTAGGAACAGGCGGGGAGCTGTTTTTT,CASSLGTGGELFF
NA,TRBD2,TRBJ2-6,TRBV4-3,TGCGCCAGCAGCCAATCCGGACTAGCGGGAGATTCTGGGGCCAACGTCCTGACTTTC,CASSQSGLAGDSGANVLTF
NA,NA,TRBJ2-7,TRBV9,TGTGCCAGCAGCGTAGAGGGGACGGGATCCTACGAGCAGTACTTC,CASSVEGTGSYEQYF
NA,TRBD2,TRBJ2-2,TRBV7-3,TGTGCCAGCAGCTTGCCCCTCGAATCAGGGGGCCTAGCGGGAGCGGGCGGGGAGCTGTTTTTT,CASSLPLESGGLAGAGGELFF
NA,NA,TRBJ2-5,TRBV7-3,TGTGCCGCCCGCTTACACACTCAAAACTCTAAATCCGACATTATGGAGACCCAGTACTTC,CAARLHTQNSKSDIMETQYF
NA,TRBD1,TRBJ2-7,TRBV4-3,TGCGCCAGCAGCCAAGAGTGGACAGGGGGGGGAGACGAGCAGTACTTC,CASSQEWTGGGDEQYF
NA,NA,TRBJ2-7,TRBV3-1,TGTGCCAGCAGCTCGCTCAGGGCCCCCGCCTACGAGCAGTACTTC,CASSSLRAPAYEQYF
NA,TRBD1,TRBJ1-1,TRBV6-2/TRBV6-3,TGTGCCAGCCAACCCGGGACAGTCAACACTGAAGCTTTCTTT,CASQPGTVNTEAFF
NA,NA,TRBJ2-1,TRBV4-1,TGCGCCAGCAGCCAACCGTTTGACGGGAGTGCAGAGAATGAGCAGTTCTTC,CASSQPFDGSAENEQFF
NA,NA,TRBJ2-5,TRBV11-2,TGTGCCAGCAGCTTAGTTACGGGGCAAGAGACCCAGTACTTC,CASSLVTGQETQYF
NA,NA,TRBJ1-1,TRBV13,TGTGCCAGCAGCCCGAATCGGGGGGGAGGCACTGAAGCTTTCTTT,CASSPNRGGGTEAFF
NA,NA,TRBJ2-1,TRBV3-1,TGTGCCAGCAGCCAAGATGGCCGGGGTCTCTCCTACAATGAGCAGTTCTTC,CASSQDGRGLSYNEQFF
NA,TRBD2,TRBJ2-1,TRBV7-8,TGTGCCAGCAGCTTAACTCGGCCTAGCGGTTACAATGAGCAGTTCTTC,CASSLTRPSGYNEQFF
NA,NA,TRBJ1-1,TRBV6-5,TGTGCCAGCAGTTACCAACTGGGCACTGAAGCTTTCTTT,CASSYQLGTEAFF
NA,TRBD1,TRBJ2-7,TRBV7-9,TGTGCCAGCAGCGACCGGGACAGGGACTACGAGCAGTACTTC,CASSDRDRDYEQYF
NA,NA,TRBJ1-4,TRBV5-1,TGCGCCAGCAGCTTGGATGACCTCAATGAAAAACTGTTTTTT,CASSLDDLNEKLFF